This T cell receptor beta chain was obtained from a study of blood T cell repertoires in COVID-19. Background on the study: The origin of the acute and convalescent COVID-19 samples was the United States, Italy and Spain.

Concerning this clone: An end of the junction does not agree with germline; a read error may underlie this.

Only in-frame clones appear in the TCRdb table, and some are missing; sequencing was by immunoSEQ multiplex PCR. The table has about 240,000 clones, around nine tenths seen once; the top ten hold roughly 3.7%. The CDR3 loop spans 13 amino acids. Germline V lookup: CDR1 MGHRA, CDR2 YSYEKL. Cohort 3 donors were reported recovered after two negative PCRs, clearance, or symptom resolution. Sequencing was carried out using PBMCs or T cells enriched from blood (not recorded which). The chain joins TRBV4-1 to TRBJ1-1; no definite D call. The clonotype was recovered from a woman aged 30 to 39 who had recovered from COVID-19. The CDR3 loop is CASSQAITVPGIF. DNA of the CDR3: TGCGCCAGCAGCCAAGCGATAACAGTCCCGGGAATTTTT.